The following is a T cell receptor (beta chain) sequence with its context. Sequencing used immunoSEQ multiplex PCR; TCRdb keeps in-frame clones, though not all of them. The sample carries tens of thousands of clones, more than 65% recorded once. This specimen belongs to a study of STAT5B mutations in CD4+ large granular lymphocyte leukemia. In germline, CDR1 is LNHNV, CDR2 YYDKDF (reference sequence). The CDR3 runs 15 residues. V lost 1 base, J lost 7 bases, and 14 bases lay in between. The rearrangement joins TRBV15 to TRBJ2-1; D remains ambiguous. The sequenced material came from CD4+ T cells from blood buffy coats. The receptor was derived from a human donor in good health. CDR3 coding DNA: TGTGCCACCAGCAGAGTCACCGACCGCCTAAATGAGCAGTTCTTC. It translates to CATSRVTDRLNEQFF.